This T cell receptor (beta chain) emerged from a study of blood T cell repertoires in COVID-19. Study at large: Donors in the United States, Italy and Spain gave samples during acute or convalescent COVID-19.

Some clones are missing from TCRdb's copy, which holds only in-frame ones; the method was immunoSEQ multiplex PCR. The sample shows 300,000 to 400,000 clones, around 90% of them seen only once. The V end lost 0 bases, the J end lost 4 bases, and 10 bases lay between the germline ends. The CDR3 totals 15 residues. Per the germline V gene, CDR1 is SGHTA and CDR2 is FQGNSA. What was sequenced was peripheral blood. This receptor was identified in a woman aged 18-29 years who had recovered from COVID-19. The V and J genes are TRBV7-2 and TRBJ2-1, with D maybe TRBD2 (6 bases). This chain's CDR3 is CASSLAAGPYNEQFF. CDR3 DNA sequence: TGTGCCAGCAGCTTAGCGGCGGGACCGTACAATGAGCAGTTCTTC.